The clone carrying this T cell receptor beta chain was recorded a few times. The antigen remains unidentified. A second PCR of 7 to 11 cycles used a sample-barcoded 5' primer and a J-beta primer mix. Tags on each cDNA molecule came from a template-switch adaptor with 12 random nucleotides. TCRdb ran MiXCR on the 5' RACE reads and lists one entry per CDR3 protein. The top ten hold approximately 19% of the sample, which has some 800,000 distinct CDR3 sequences, 44% seen once. The J segment lost 6 bases and the V segment lost 6 bases, leaving 12 bases of the junction unmatched. There are 15 residues in the CDR3. CDR1 and CDR2 from the germline V gene are ENHRY and SYGVKD. Those donating, healthy Caucasian individuals from Russia, were aged roughly 6 to 100. This entry comes from a study of blood T cells in healthy people across ages. General study points: Versus aged donors, long-lived donors had higher diversity and more naive CD4+ cells.

This receptor was taken from a man between 60 and 70 years old in good health. The chain has TRBV10-3 and TRBJ2-7; 9 bases agree with TRBD1. Sequences were obtained from blood. CDR3 protein: CAISPSTGGSSEQYF. The CDR3 coding sequence is TGTGCCATCAGCCCCTCGACAGGGGGGTCGAGCGAGCAGTACTTC.